This T cell receptor (beta chain) was sequenced during a study of CD8 T cells in Susac syndrome. Unmatched junction bases numbered 2, after V lost 2 bases and J lost 2 bases. The germline V gene has CDR1 SGHTA and CDR2 FQGNSA. The CDR3 is 16 amino acids. Roughly 0.5 to 1 ug RNA was reverse transcribed with random hexamers. TCRdb processed the immunoSEQ multiplex PCR reads anew with MiXCR; each CDR3 protein has one entry. Here the sample spans roughly 130,000 distinct CDR3 sequences, nearly 95% being singletons. Controls matched for age and sex were healthy donors. The origin of this receptor is a human donor in good health. Sequencing was performed on CD4+ T cells from PBMCs. The chain couples TRBV7-2 to TRBJ2-3; 12 positions match TRBD2. In DNA form, the CDR3 reads TGTGCCAGCAGCTTACGGACTAGCGGGACCACAGATACGCAGTATTTT. This encodes CASSLRTSGTTDTQYF.